This entry describes one TCR beta chain. Its antigen is undetermined. This record belongs to a study of T cell clonotyping in hematopoietic cell transplantation. Regarding the study as a whole: No sorting was done, leaving CD4 and CD8 contributions mixed. Few recipient clonotypes overlapped donors; over 95% were de novo at given depth. Recipient TCR diversity dropped after transplant; expanded clonotypes rose from day 30 to 180.

This table comes from immunoSEQ multiplex PCR, and its TCRdb copy is limited to in-frame clones, with some not included. The sample consists of roughly 7,000 clones, about 91% of them appearing once. The germline V gene encodes CDR1 GTSNPN and CDR2 SVGIG (reference sequence). This CDR3 is 13 amino acids long. V lost 5 bases, J lost 2 bases, and 12 bases lay in between. Recipient blood drawn about 28 days pretransplant and days 30, 100, 180 after. The source material was PBMCs, sampled 30 days after allogeneic stem cell transplant. The source is a female patient aged 50 to 60 who had an allogeneic stem cell transplant from an unrelated donor, so the T cells may come from the graft donor. Some clones in this sample may be carry-over from other donors' samples. This chain links TRBV30 with TRBJ1-1; D uncertain. This CDR3 is CAWSLSPNTEAFF. The CDR3 DNA sequence: TGTGCCTGGTCCCTTAGCCCAAACACTGAAGCTTTCTTT. Drawing the rest from reference TRBV30 and TRBJ1-1, the complete variable domain is SQTIHQWPATLVQPVGSPLSLECTVEGTSNPNLYWYRQAAGRGLQLLFYSVGIGQISSEVPQNLSASRPQDRQFILSSKKLLLSDSGFYLCAWSLSPNTEAFFGQGTRLTVV.